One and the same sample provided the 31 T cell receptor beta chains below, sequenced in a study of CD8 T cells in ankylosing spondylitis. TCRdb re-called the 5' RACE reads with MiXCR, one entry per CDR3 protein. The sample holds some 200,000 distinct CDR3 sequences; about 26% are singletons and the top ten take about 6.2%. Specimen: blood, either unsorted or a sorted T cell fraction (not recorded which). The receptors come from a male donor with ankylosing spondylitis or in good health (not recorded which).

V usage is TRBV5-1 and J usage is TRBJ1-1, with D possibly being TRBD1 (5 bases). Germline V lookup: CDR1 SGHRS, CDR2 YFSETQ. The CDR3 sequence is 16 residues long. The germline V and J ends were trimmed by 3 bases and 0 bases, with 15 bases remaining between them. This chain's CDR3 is CASSSPGDSLNTEAFF. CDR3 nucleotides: TGCGCCAGCAGCTCCCCAGGCGACAGTCTGAACACTGAAGCTTTCTTT.

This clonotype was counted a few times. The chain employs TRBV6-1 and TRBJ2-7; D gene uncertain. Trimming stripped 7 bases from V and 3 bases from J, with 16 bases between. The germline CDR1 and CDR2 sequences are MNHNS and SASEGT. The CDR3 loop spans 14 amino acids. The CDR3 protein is CASTPVVGRYEQYF. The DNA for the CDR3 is TGTGCCAGCACCCCGGTTGTCGGGCGCTACGAGCAGTACTTC.

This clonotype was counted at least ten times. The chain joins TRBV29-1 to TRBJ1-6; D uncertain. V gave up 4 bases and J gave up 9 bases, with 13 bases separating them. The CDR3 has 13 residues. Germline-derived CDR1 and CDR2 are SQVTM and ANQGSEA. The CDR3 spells CSVVETSGSPLHF. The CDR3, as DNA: TGCAGCGTTGTAGAGACAAGTGGTTCACCCCTCCACTTT.

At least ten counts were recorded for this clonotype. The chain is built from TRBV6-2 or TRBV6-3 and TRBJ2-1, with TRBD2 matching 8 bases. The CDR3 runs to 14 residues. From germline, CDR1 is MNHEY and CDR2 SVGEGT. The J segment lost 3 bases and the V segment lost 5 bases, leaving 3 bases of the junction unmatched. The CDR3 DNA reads TGTGCCAGCAGTGGGACTAGTATCTACAATGAGCAGTTCTTC. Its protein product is CASSGTSIYNEQFF.

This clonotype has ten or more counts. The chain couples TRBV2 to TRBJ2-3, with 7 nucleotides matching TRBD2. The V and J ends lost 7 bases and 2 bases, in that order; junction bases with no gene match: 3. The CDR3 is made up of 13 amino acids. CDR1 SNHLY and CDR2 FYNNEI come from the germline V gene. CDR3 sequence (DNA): TGTGCCAGCAAAAGCGGGATCACAGATACGCAGTATTTT. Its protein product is CASKSGITDTQYF.

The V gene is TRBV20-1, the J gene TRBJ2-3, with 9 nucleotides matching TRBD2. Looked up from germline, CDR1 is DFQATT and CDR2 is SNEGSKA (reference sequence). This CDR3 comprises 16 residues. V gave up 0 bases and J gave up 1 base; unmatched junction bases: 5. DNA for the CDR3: TGCAGTGCTAGAGATCCGAGGACTAGCGGCACAGATACGCAGTATTTT. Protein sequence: CSARDPRTSGTDTQYF.

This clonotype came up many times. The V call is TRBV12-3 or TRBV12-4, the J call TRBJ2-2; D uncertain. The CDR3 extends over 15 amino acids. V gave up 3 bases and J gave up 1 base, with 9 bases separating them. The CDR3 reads CASSLAGRNTGELFF. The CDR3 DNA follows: TGTGCCAGCAGTTTGGCAGGAAGGAACACCGGGGAGCTGTTTTTT.

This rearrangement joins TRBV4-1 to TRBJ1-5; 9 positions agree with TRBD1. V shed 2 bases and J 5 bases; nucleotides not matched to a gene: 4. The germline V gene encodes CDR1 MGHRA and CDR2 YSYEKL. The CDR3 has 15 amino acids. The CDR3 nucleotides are TGCGCCAGCAGCCAAAGGACAGGGGCCGATCAGCCCCAGCATTTT. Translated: CASSQRTGADQPQHF.

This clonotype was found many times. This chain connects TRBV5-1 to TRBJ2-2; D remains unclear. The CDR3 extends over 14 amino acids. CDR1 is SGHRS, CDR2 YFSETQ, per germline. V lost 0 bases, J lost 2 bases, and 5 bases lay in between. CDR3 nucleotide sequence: TGCGCCAGCAGCTTGGTGCCAAACACCGGGGAGCTGTTTTTT. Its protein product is CASSLVPNTGELFF.

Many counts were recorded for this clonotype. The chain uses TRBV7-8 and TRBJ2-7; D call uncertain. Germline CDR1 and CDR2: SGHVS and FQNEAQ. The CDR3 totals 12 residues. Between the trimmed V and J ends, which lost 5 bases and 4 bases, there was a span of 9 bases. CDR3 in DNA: TGTGCCAGCAGCCCCCGGAGTTACGAGCAGTACTTC. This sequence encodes CASSPRSYEQYF.

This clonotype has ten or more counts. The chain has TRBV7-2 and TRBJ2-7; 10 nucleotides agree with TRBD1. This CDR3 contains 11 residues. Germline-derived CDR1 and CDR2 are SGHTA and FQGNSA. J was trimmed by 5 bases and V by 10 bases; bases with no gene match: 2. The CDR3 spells CATGQGDEQYF. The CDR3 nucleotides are TGTGCCACAGGACAGGGGGACGAGCAGTACTTC.

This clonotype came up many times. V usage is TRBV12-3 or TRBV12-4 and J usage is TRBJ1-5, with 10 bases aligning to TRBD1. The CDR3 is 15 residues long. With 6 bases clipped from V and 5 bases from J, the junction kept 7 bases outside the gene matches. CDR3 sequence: CASRPGQGFYQPQHF. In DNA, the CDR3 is TGTGCCAGCAGACCGGGACAGGGGTTTTATCAGCCCCAGCATTTT.

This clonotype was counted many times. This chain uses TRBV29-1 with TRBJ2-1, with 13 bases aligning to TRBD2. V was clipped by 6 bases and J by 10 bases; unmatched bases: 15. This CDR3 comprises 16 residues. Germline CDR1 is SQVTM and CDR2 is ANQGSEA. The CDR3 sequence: CSVPGTSGMWAMEQFF. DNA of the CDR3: TGCAGCGTCCCCGGGACTAGCGGGATGTGGGCAATGGAGCAGTTCTTC.

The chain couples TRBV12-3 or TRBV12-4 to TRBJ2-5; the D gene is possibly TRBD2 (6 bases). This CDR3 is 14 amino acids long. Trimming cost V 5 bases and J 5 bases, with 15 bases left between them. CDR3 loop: CASSVRDFHETQYF. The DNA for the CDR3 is TGTGCCAGCAGTGTCCGGGACTTTCATGAGACCCAGTACTTC.

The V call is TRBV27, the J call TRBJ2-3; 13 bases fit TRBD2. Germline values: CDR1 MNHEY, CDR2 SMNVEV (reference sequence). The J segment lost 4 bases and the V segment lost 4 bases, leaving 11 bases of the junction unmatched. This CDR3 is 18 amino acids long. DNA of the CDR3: TGTGCCAGCAGTTCCCCACGGACTAGCGGGAGTCGGCCAGATACGCAGTATTTT. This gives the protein CASSSPRTSGSRPDTQYF.

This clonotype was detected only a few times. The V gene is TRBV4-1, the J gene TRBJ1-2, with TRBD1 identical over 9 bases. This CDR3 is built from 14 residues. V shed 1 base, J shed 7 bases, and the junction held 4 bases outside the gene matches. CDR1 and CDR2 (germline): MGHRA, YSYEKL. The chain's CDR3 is CASSQGDREVGYTF. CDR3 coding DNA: TGCGCCAGCAGCCAAGGGGACAGGGAGGTTGGCTACACCTTC.

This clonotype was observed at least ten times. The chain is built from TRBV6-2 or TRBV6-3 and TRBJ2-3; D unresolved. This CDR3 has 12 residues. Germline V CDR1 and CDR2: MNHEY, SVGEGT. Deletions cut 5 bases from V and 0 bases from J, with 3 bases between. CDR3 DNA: TGTGCCAGCAGTATTAGCACAGATACGCAGTATTTT. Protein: CASSISTDTQYF.

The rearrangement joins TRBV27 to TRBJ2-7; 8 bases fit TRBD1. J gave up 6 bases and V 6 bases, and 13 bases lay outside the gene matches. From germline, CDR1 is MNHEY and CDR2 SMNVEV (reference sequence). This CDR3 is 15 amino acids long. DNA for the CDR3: TGTGCCAGCAGCACATTACAGGGGGTAGTCCGCGAGCAGTACTTC. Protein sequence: CASSTLQGVVREQYF.

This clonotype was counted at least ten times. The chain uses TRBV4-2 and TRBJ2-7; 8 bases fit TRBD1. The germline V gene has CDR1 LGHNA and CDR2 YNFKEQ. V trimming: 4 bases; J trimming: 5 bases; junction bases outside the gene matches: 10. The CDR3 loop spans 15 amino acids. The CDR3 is CASSPPDRVSHEQYF. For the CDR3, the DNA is TGTGCCAGCAGCCCCCCGGACAGGGTGTCCCACGAGCAGTACTTC.

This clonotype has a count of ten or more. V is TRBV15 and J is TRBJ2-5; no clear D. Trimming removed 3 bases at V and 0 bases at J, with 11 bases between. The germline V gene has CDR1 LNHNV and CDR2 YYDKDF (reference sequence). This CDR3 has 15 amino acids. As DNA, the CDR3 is TGTGCCACCAGCAGGGACGGCACATACCAAGAGACCCAGTACTTC. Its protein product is CATSRDGTYQETQYF.

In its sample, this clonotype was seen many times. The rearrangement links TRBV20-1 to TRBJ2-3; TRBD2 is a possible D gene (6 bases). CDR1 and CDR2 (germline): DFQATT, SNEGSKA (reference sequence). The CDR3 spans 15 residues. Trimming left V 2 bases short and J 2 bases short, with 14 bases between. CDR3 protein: CSARSEGYYTDTQYF. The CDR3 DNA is TGCAGTGCTAGATCGGAGGGATATTACACAGATACGCAGTATTTT.

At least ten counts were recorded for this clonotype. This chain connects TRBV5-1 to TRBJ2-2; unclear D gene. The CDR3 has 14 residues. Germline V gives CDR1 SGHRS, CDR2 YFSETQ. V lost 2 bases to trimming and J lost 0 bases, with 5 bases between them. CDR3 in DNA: TGCGCCAGCAGCTTAAACGCGAACACCGGGGAGCTGTTTTTT. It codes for CASSLNANTGELFF.

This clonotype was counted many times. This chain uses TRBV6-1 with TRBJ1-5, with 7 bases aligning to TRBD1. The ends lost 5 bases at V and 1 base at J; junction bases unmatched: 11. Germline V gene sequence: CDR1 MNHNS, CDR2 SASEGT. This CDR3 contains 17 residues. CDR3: CASSPGQLLRSNQPQHF. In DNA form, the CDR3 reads TGTGCCAGCAGTCCGGGACAGTTGCTTAGGAGCAATCAGCCCCAGCATTTT.

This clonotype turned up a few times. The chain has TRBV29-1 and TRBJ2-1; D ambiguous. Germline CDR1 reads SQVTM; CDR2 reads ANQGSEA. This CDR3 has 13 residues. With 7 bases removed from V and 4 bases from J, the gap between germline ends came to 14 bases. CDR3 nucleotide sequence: TGCAGCGCCGCCAGTGCGGATTACAATGAGCAGTTCTTC. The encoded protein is CSAASADYNEQFF.

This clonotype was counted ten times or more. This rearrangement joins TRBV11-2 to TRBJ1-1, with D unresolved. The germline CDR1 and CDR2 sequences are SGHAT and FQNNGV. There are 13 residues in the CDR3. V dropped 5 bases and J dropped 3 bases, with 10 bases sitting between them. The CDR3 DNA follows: TGTGCCAGCAGCCCGAGTGTCGACACTGAAGCTTTCTTT. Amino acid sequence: CASSPSVDTEAFF.

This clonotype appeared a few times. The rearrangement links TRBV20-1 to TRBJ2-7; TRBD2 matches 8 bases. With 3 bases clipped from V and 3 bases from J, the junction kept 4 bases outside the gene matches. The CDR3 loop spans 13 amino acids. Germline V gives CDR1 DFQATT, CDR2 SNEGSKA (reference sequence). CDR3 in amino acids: CSASFSGNYEQYF. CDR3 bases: TGCAGTGCTAGCTTTAGCGGGAACTACGAGCAGTACTTC.

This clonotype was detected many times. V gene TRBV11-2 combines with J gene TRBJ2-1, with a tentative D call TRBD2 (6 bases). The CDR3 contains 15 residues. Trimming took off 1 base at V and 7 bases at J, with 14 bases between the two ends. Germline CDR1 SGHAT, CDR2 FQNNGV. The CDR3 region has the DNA TGTGCCAGCAGCTTAGTCGCGGGATCACTTAATGAGCAGTTCTTC. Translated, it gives CASSLVAGSLNEQFF.

CDR3: CASSPGPLVQETQYF. The CDR3 DNA follows: TGTGCCAGCAGCCCCGGACCCCTAGTTCAAGAGACCCAGTACTTC. The chain carries TRBV7-2 and TRBJ2-5; no definite D call. This CDR3 is built from 15 residues. V was pared by 5 bases and J by 2 bases, with 15 bases between. Looked up from germline, CDR1 is SGHTA and CDR2 is FQGNSA.

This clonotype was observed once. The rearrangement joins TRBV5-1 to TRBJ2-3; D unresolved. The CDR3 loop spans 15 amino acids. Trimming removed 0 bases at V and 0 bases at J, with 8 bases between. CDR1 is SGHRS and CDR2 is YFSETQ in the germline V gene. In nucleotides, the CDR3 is TGCGCCAGCAGCTTGGAAGGTCCTAGCACAGATACGCAGTATTTT. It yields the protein CASSLEGPSTDTQYF.

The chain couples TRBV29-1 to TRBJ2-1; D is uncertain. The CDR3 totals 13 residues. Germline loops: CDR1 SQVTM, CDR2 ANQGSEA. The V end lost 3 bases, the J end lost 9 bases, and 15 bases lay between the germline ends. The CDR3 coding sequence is TGCAGCGTTGAGGTGACCAGCAGGCCTGAGCAGTTCTTC. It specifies CSVEVTSRPEQFF.

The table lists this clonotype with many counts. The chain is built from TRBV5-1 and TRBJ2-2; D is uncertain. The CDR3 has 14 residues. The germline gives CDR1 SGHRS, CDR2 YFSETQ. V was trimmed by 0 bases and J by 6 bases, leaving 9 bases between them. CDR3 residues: CASSLEPAAGELFF. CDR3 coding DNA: TGCGCCAGCAGCTTGGAACCTGCTGCCGGGGAGCTGTTTTTT.